This T cell receptor (beta chain) was sequenced for a study of shared clonotypes between healthy human individuals. Study-level results: Lower generation probabilities were found for non-shared clonotypes than for those shared by all four donors.

This was a deep-level run. The table came from immunoSEQ multiplex PCR; TCRdb's copy has only in-frame clones and leaves some out. The sample lists hundreds of thousands of clones; roughly 84% were seen once. Concerning this clone: Its antigen is undetermined.

Trimming at V came to 0 bases and at J to 1 base, leaving 4 bases not matched to a gene. This CDR3 is 17 amino acids long. The germline CDR1 and CDR2 sequences are MGHRA and YSYEKL. Sample: memory CD8+ T cells sorted from blood. The subset was: CD45RO+ cells pooled with CCR7-negative TemRA cells. The sequence was collected from a man between 18 and 29 years old in good health. The rearrangement joins TRBV4-1 to TRBJ2-2; TRBD2 matches 8 bases. CDR3 protein: CASSQDTSGRNTGELFF. As DNA, the CDR3 is TGCGCCAGCAGCCAAGATACGAGCGGGAGGAACACCGGGGAGCTGTTTTTT.